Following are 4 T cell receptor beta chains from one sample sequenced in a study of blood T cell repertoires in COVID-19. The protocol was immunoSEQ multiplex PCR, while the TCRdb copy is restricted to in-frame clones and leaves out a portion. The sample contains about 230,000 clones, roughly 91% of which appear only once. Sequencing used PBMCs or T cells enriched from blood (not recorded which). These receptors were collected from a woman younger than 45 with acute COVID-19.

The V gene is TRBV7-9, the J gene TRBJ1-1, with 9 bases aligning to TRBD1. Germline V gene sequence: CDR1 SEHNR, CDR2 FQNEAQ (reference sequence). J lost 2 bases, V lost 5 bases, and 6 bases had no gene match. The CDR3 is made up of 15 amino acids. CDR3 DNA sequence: TGTGCCAGCAGCCCGGGGACAGGGACTAACACTGAAGCTTTCTTT. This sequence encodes CASSPGTGTNTEAFF.

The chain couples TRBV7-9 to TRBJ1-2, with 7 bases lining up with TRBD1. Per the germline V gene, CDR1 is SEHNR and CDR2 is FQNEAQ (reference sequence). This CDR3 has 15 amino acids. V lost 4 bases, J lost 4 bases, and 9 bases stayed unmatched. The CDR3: CASSSSTGLGYGYTF. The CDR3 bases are TGTGCCAGCAGCTCTTCGACAGGGCTCGGCTATGGCTACACCTTC.

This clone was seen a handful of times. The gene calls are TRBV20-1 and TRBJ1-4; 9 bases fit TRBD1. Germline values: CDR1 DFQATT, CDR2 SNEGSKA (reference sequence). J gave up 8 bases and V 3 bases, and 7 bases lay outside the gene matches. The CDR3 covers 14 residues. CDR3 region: CSASEGGQGEKLFF. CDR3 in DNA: TGCAGTGCTAGTGAAGGTGGACAGGGGGAAAAACTGTTTTTT.

This chain's CDR3 is CASSYGEKLFF. For the CDR3, the DNA is TGTGCCAGCAGTTACGGGGAAAAACTGTTTTTT. This chain connects TRBV28 to TRBJ1-4; D call uncertain. The CDR3 has 11 residues. Germline V lookup: CDR1 MDHEN, CDR2 SYDVKM. Trimming shortened V by 4 bases and J by 8 bases, and 5 bases separated the two germline ends.